This T cell receptor beta chain stems from a study of technical replicates of blood from several donors. Sequenced by immunoSEQ multiplex PCR; TCRdb stores in-frame clones only, minus some. The data contain 83,000 or so clones, around 94% of them singletons. The CDR3 is made up of 18 amino acids. Germline V gives CDR1 SGHVS, CDR2 FQNEAQ. Trimming took 2 bases from V and 0 from J; bases not matched to a gene: 8. The chain recombines TRBV7-8 with TRBJ2-3, with 10 nucleotides matching TRBD2. Sequencing used T cells isolated from PBMCs. The TCR sequence derives from a human donor in good health. The CDR3 bases are TGTGCCAGCAGCTTACCTAGCGGGGGAGCCCCAAGCACAGATACGCAGTATTTT. This codes for CASSLPSGGAPSTDTQYF.